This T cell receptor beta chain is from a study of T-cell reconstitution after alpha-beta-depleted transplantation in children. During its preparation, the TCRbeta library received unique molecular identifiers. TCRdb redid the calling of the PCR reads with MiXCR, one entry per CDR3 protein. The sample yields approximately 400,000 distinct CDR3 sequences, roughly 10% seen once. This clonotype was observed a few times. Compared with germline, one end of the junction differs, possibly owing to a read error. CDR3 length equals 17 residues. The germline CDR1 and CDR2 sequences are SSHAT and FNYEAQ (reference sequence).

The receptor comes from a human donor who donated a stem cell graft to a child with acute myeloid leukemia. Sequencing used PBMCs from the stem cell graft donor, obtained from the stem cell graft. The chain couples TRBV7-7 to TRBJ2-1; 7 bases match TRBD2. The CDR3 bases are TGTGCTAGCAGCTTAGGACCAGGGTCGCGGGAGTACGATGAGCAGTTCTTC. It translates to CASSLGPGSREYDEQFF.